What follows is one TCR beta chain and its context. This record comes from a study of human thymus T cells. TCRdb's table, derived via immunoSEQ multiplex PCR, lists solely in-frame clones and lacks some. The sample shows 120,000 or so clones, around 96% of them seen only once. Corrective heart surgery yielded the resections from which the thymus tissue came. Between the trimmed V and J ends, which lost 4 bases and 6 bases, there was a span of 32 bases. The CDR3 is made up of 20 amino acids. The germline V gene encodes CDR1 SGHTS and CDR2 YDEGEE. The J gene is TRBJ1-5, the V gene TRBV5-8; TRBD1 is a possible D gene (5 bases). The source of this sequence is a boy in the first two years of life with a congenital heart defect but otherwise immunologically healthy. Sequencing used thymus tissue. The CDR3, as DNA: TGTGCCAGCAGCGACCGGGGAGGGTATTCTTCTCGGGACCATATTCAGCCCCAGCATTTT. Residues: CASSDRGGYSSRDHIQPQHF.